Detailed here is one T cell receptor (beta chain). Its target is not known. V shed 1 base and J shed 4 bases, with 7 bases lying between them. CDR3 length: 13 residues. The germline gives CDR1 MNHNS, CDR2 SASEGT. The sample is drawn from a study of T cell responses to AZD1222 COVID-19 vaccine. Study-wide findings and caveats: Clonal diversity was possibly underestimated, and white British individuals and females predominated among donors. None of the repertoires were sampled until the peak T cell response had passed. Across the whole spike, CD4 TCRs peaked at regions 160-218 and 743-854. Reports indicate that nearly half of spike-specific TCRs are directed at unmutated variant regions.

Assay used: immunoSEQ multiplex PCR; TCRdb lists only in-frame clones, some missing. In the table there are tens of thousands of clones, roughly 87% of which are singletons. This specimen was peripheral blood, taken on day 0 of AZD1222 vaccination. This chain uses TRBV6-1 with TRBJ1-1, with D hard to call. This receptor was obtained from an adult in good health. The CDR3 region is CASSEVQVTEAFF. Here the CDR3 DNA reads TGTGCCAGCAGTGAAGTCCAGGTCACTGAAGCTTTCTTT.